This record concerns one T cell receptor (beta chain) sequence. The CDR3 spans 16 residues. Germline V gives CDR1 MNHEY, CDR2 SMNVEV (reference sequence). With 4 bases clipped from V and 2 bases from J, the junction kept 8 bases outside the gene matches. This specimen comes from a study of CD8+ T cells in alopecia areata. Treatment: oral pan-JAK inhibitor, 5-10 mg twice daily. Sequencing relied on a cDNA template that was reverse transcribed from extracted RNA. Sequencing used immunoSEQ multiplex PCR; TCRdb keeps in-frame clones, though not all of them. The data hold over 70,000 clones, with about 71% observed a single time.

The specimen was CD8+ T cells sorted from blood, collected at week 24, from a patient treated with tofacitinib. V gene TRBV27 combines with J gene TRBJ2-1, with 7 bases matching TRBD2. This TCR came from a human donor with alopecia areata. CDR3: CASSSEGRAPYNEQFF. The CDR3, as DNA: TGTGCCAGCAGTTCGGAGGGGAGGGCCCCCTACAATGAGCAGTTCTTC.